This T cell receptor (beta chain) was captured in a study of early T cells in non-severe SARS-CoV-2 infection. Study at large: The authors sequenced bulk RNA from unsorted whole blood, leaving chains unpaired.

V shed 1 base and J shed 0 bases, with 5 bases lying between them. CDR1 is SQVTM and CDR2 is ANQGSEA in the germline V gene. This CDR3 is 13 amino acids long. This clonotype has at least ten counts. The TCR library protocol attached unique molecular identifiers to the individual cDNA molecules. TCRdb recomputed calls from the 5' RACE reads with MiXCR, one row per CDR3 protein. The top ten hold about 1% of the sample, which has 61,000 or so distinct CDR3 sequences, more than 10% seen once. The TCR sequence derives from an adult who was a healthcare worker with PCR-confirmed SARS-CoV-2 infection or an uninfected control (not recorded which). The donor label of this sample is uncertain. The source was whole blood, collected at baseline. The chain carries TRBV29-1 and TRBJ2-3; unclear D gene. The CDR3 nucleotides are TGCAGCGTTGAAGTAGTTAGCACAGATACGCAGTATTTT. Its protein is CSVEVVSTDTQYF.